These 19 T cell receptor beta chains were all obtained from the same sample, sequenced in a study of blood T cell repertoires in COVID-19. Only in-frame clones appear in the TCRdb table, and some are missing; sequencing was by immunoSEQ multiplex PCR. The sample yields roughly 100,000 clones, roughly 80% seen once. Material: peripheral blood. These receptor sequences come from a woman aged 80 or over with active or convalescent COVID-19.

The chain is built from TRBV12-3 or TRBV12-4 and TRBJ1-3; tentatively, D is TRBD1 (5 bases). V was trimmed by 7 bases and J by 4 bases, leaving 11 bases between them. The CDR3 has 13 amino acids. CDR3 residues: CASMAGSGNTIYF. CDR3 bases: TGTGCCAGCATGGCAGGGTCCGGAAACACCATATATTTT.

This clone appeared a single time. The chain links TRBV4-2 to TRBJ2-4; 7 positions match TRBD1. The germline V gene has CDR1 LGHNA and CDR2 YNFKEQ. V lost 0 bases, J lost 6 bases, and 11 bases stayed unmatched. CDR3 length equals 17 residues. CDR3 in amino acids: CASSQEVLRQGGNIQYF. CDR3 coding DNA: TGTGCCAGCAGCCAAGAGGTATTGAGACAGGGTGGAAACATTCAGTACTTC.

The chain carries TRBV7-8 and TRBJ1-5, with D possibly TRBD1 on 6 matching bases. CDR1 and CDR2 from the germline V gene are SGHVS and FQNEAQ. V was trimmed by 6 bases and J by 3 bases, leaving 12 bases between them. There are 14 residues in the CDR3. The DNA for the CDR3 is TGTGCCAGCAGTATGGACAGATACAATCAGCCCCAGCATTTT. Translated, it gives CASSMDRYNQPQHF.

This sequence joins TRBV5-8 and TRBJ2-7, with TRBD2 matching over 13 bases. The V segment lost 0 bases and the J segment 1 base; nucleotides outside the gene matches: 4. Germline V gene lookup returns CDR1 SGHTS and CDR2 YDEGEE. This CDR3 region has 17 residues. The CDR3 region is CASSLVLAGGQSYEQYF. CDR3 nucleotide sequence: TGTGCCAGCAGCTTGGTACTAGCGGGGGGGCAATCCTACGAGCAGTACTTC. Supplemented by reference TRBV5-8 and TRBJ2-7, the full variable domain reads EAGVTQSPTHLIKTRGQQATLRCSPISGHTSVYWYQQALGLGLQFLLWYDEGEERNRGNFPPRFSGRQFPNYSSELNVNALELEDSALYLCASSLVLAGGQSYEQYFGPGTRLTVT.

This clone occurred a few times. CDR3 in amino acids: CASTLERVRETQYF. The CDR3 DNA follows: TGTGCCAGCACCCTAGAGCGGGTTCGGGAGACCCAGTACTTC. The V and J genes are TRBV27 and TRBJ2-5, with a weak D call TRBD2 (6 bases). CDR3 length: 14 residues. Germline CDR1 reads MNHEY; CDR2 reads SMNVEV (reference sequence). Trimming stripped 7 bases from V and 5 bases from J, with 17 bases between.

The chain is built from TRBV24-1 and TRBJ2-3; 7 nucleotides line up with TRBD1. The germline gives CDR1 KGHDR, CDR2 SFDVKD. Trimming removed 0 bases from V and 0 bases from J; junction bases left unmatched: 2. The CDR3 consists of 16 residues. In DNA, the CDR3 is TGTGCCACCAGTGATTTGTGGGACAGCAGCACAGATACGCAGTATTTT. This codes for CATSDLWDSSTDTQYF.

Of note for this clone: The same CDR3 arises from other DNA sequences in this sample as well. The chain combines TRBV18 with TRBJ2-5; no clear D gene. V was shortened by 3 bases and J by 1 base, with 6 bases between the two germline ends. The CDR3 spans 13 residues. Germline V gene data show CDR1 as KGHSH and CDR2 as LQKENI. The CDR3 coding sequence is TGTGCCAGCTCACCTGGGCGCCAAGAGACCCAGTACTTC. Protein product: CASSPGRQETQYF.

The rearrangement uses TRBV3-1 (or the pseudogene TRBV3-2) and TRBJ1-1; D perhaps matches TRBD1 (6 bases). The V end lost 1 base, the J end lost 6 bases, and 12 bases lay between the germline ends. Germline loops: CDR1 LGHDT, CDR2 YNNKEL (reference sequence). This CDR3 spans 14 amino acids. CDR3 coding DNA: TGTGCCAGCAGCCAAGTACAGGGTGTGGCTGAAGCTTTCTTT. Amino acids: CASSQVQGVAEAFF.

This clone has a handful of counts. V and J are TRBV5-6 and TRBJ2-5; 8 bases line up with TRBD1. The CDR3 has 14 residues. From germline, CDR1 is SGHDT and CDR2 YYEEEE. V trimming: 4 bases; J trimming: 5 bases; junction bases outside the gene matches: 7. The CDR3 nucleotides are TGTGCCAGCAGCCTGACGGGACAGGAGGAGACCCAGTACTTC. This encodes CASSLTGQEETQYF.

The chain combines TRBV3-1 (or the pseudogene TRBV3-2) with TRBJ2-1; 12 bases match TRBD2. This CDR3 is 15 amino acids long. After removal of 6 bases from V and 3 bases from J, the junction contained 3 bases not matched to a gene. The germline V gene encodes CDR1 LGHDT and CDR2 YNNKEL (reference sequence). This chain's CDR3 is CASSLAGGFYNEQFF. CDR3 DNA: TGTGCCAGCAGTCTAGCGGGGGGGTTCTACAATGAGCAGTTCTTC.

This clone was detected once. The V call is TRBV6-2 or TRBV6-3, the J call TRBJ2-1; D perhaps matches TRBD2 (5 bases). Between the trimmed V and J ends, which lost 2 bases and 1 base, there was a span of 15 bases. Germline V gives CDR1 MNHEY, CDR2 SVGEGT. This CDR3 is built from 17 residues. The CDR3, as DNA: TGTGCCAGCAGTTACCGGCCCGACCGGGATTCCTACAATGAGCAGTTCTTC. Amino acids: CASSYRPDRDSYNEQFF.

This clone was recorded a few times. The chain couples TRBV7-2 to TRBJ2-7; TRBD2 agrees at 12 bases. Germline CDR1 is SGHTA and CDR2 is FQGNSA. V lost 3 bases and J lost 5; bases outside the gene matches: 5. This CDR3 comprises 15 residues. The CDR3 region is CASSFLAGGPHEQYF. Written as DNA, the CDR3 is TGTGCCAGCAGCTTCCTAGCGGGGGGGCCCCACGAGCAGTACTTC.

Only one count was recorded for this clone. The chain carries TRBV7-2 and TRBJ1-5, with 8 bases that match TRBD1. The junction had 5 bases not matched to a gene; V was cut back by 7 bases and J by 0 bases. CDR3 length: 15 amino acids. Germline CDR1 SGHTA, CDR2 FQGNSA. CDR3 in DNA: TGTGCCAGCAACCCCGGACAGGGTAGCAATCAGCCCCAGCATTTT. Translated, it gives CASNPGQGSNQPQHF.

This clone was seen once. The chain employs TRBV19 and TRBJ1-1, with D unresolved. The CDR3 is made up of 14 amino acids. V lost 3 bases, J lost 1 base, and 9 bases lay in between. Per germline, CDR1 LNHDA and CDR2 SQIVND (reference sequence). The CDR3 spells CASSMARGNTEAFF. The CDR3 DNA is TGTGCCAGTAGTATGGCCCGGGGGAACACTGAAGCTTTCTTT.

This chain links TRBV18 with TRBJ2-1; 7 bases line up with TRBD1. The V gene's germline CDR1 is KGHSH and CDR2 LQKENI. V lost 1 base and J lost 7; bases outside the gene matches: 7. The CDR3 totals 15 residues. CDR3 protein: CASSPQQGLGNEQFF. CDR3 in DNA: TGTGCCAGCTCACCACAACAGGGGCTCGGAAATGAGCAGTTCTTC.

The chain employs TRBV7-9 and TRBJ1-4; D unresolved. This CDR3 spans 14 amino acids. Trimming stripped 1 base from V and 8 bases from J, with 11 bases between. The germline V gene has CDR1 SEHNR and CDR2 FQNEAQ (reference sequence). CDR3 in amino acids: CASSLGQDGEKLFF. The CDR3 DNA follows: TGTGCCAGCAGCTTAGGCCAGGATGGAGAAAAACTGTTTTTT.

This clone occurred once. The CDR3 spells CASSQAGQETQYF. In DNA form, the CDR3 reads TGTGCCAGCAGCCAGGCAGGGCAAGAGACCCAGTACTTC. The gene calls are TRBV3-1 (or the pseudogene TRBV3-2) and TRBJ2-5; TRBD1 might be the D (5 bases). V lost 3 bases to trimming and J lost 2 bases, with 7 bases between them. This CDR3 has 13 amino acids. Germline V gives CDR1 LGHDT, CDR2 YNNKEL (reference sequence).

With respect to this clone: Other DNA sequences of this sample code for an identical CDR3. V is TRBV7-3 and J is TRBJ2-5; D unresolved. The CDR3 covers 13 residues. CDR1 SGHTA and CDR2 FQGTGA come from the germline V gene. The ends were cut back, 2 bases at V and 5 bases at J, with 9 bases in the middle. CDR3 coding DNA: TGTGCCAGCAGCTTAGGGCTTCGCGAGACCCAGTACTTC. Its protein is CASSLGLRETQYF.

This chain links TRBV28 with TRBJ2-7; TRBD2 agrees at 10 bases. The CDR3 contains 15 residues. From germline, CDR1 is MDHEN and CDR2 SYDVKM. V dropped 2 bases and J dropped 0; count of bases not matched to a gene: 1. The CDR3 bases are TGTGCCAGCAGTTTAAGCGGGAGGGCCTCCTACGAGCAGTACTTC. Translated, it gives CASSLSGRASYEQYF. The entire variable domain, with the rest obtained from reference TRBV28 and TRBJ2-7, is as follows: DVKVTQSSRYLVKRTGEKVFLECVQDMDHENMFWYRQDPGLGLRLIYFSYDVKMKEKGDIPEGYSVSREKKERFSLILESASTNQTSMYLCASSLSGRASYEQYFGPGTRLTVT.